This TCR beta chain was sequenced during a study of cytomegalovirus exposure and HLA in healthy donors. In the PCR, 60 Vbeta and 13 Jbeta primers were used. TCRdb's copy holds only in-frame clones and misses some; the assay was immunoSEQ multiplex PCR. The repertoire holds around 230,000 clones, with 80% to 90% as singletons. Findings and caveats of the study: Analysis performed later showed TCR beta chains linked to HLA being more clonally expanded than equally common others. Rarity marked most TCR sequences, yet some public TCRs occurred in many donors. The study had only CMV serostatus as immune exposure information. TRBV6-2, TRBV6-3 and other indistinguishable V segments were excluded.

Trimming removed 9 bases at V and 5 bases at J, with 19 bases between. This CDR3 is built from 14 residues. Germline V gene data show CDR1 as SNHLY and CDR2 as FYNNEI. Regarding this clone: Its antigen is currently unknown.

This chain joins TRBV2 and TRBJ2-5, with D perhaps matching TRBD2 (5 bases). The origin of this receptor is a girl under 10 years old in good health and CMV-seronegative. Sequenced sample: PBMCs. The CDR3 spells CASVLRGLLETQYF. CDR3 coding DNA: TGTGCCAGTGTATTACGGGGTCTTCTGGAGACCCAGTACTTC.